Shown below are 29 T cell receptor beta chains from a single sample sequenced in a study of T cell responses to AZD1222 COVID-19 vaccine. Profiling relied on immunoSEQ multiplex PCR, and the TCRdb table lists in-frame clones only, not all of them. The table has about 120,000 clones, under 95% seen once. Specimen: peripheral blood, collected 28 days after the second AZD1222 dose. The receptors originated from an adult who received the AZD1222 COVID-19 vaccine.

The CDR3: CASSQEKGWMDGYTF. In DNA, the CDR3 is TGCGCCAGCAGCCAAGAAAAGGGATGGATGGATGGCTACACCTTC. This chain connects TRBV4-3 to TRBJ1-2; no reliable D call. Between the trimmed V and J ends, which lost 0 bases and 6 bases, there was a span of 14 bases. This CDR3 has 15 amino acids. The germline V gene encodes CDR1 LGHNA and CDR2 YSLEER.

V and J are TRBV5-6 and TRBJ2-1, with D maybe TRBD1 (5 bases). Trimming stripped 5 bases from V and 8 bases from J, with 11 bases between. This CDR3 has 12 amino acids. Germline V gene sequence: CDR1 SGHDT, CDR2 YYEEEE. CDR3 sequence: CASRRDSDEQFF. The CDR3 coding sequence is TGTGCCAGCAGACGCGACAGTGATGAGCAGTTCTTC.

The CDR3 DNA follows: TGTGCCAGTAGTAGCACAGGGGGTGGCTACACCTTC. This gives the protein CASSSTGGGYTF. The rearrangement uses TRBV19 and TRBJ1-2, with 8 nucleotides matching TRBD1. CDR1 is LNHDA and CDR2 is SQIVND in the germline V gene (reference sequence). CDR3 length: 12 residues. J gave up 7 bases and V 4 bases, and 2 bases lay outside the gene matches.

The chain combines TRBV5-1 with TRBJ1-1, with 7 bases lining up with TRBD1. Germline V CDR1 and CDR2: SGHRS, YFSETQ. With V trimmed by 3 bases and J by 11 bases, 19 bases remained unmatched. The CDR3 is 16 amino acids. The CDR3 sequence is CASSWDPGRTGSEAFF. The CDR3 DNA reads TGCGCCAGCAGCTGGGACCCGGGACGGACAGGATCAGAGGCTTTCTTT.

The chain joins TRBV5-4 to TRBJ2-1; TRBD2 is a possible D gene (6 bases). Trimming removed 0 bases from V and 9 bases from J, with 10 bases in between. This CDR3 comprises 13 residues. Germline assignment: CDR1 SGHNT and CDR2 YYREEE (reference sequence). The CDR3 sequence is CASSLVGLGEQFF. Written as DNA, the CDR3 is TGTGCCAGCAGCTTGGTGGGACTGGGTGAGCAGTTCTTC.

V is TRBV29-1 and J is TRBJ2-7, with no clear D. The CDR3 spans 11 residues. Germline V gives CDR1 SQVTM, CDR2 ANQGSEA. Trimming removed 7 bases at V and 6 bases at J, with 13 bases between. CDR3: CSAYSKGEQYF. DNA for the CDR3: TGCAGCGCCTACTCGAAGGGCGAGCAGTACTTC.

The genes are TRBV6-5 and TRBJ2-5; TRBD1 matches at 7 bases. V was clipped by 6 bases and J by 9 bases; unmatched bases: 10. The length of the CDR3 is 13 residues. CDR1 MNHEY and CDR2 SVGAGI come from the germline V gene. The CDR3 DNA reads TGTGCCAGCAGCCCCCCAGGGGGTGTCGCCCAGTACTTC. This codes for CASSPPGGVAQYF.

V gene TRBV7-6 combines with J gene TRBJ1-5; D is perhaps TRBD1 (6 bases). CDR1 and CDR2 (germline): SGHVS, FNYEAQ. CDR3 length equals 12 residues. Trimming removed 11 bases at V and 5 bases at J, with 13 bases between. The CDR3 DNA is TGTGCCCTAAACAGGGCCCATCAGCCCCAGCATTTT. Protein sequence: CALNRAHQPQHF.

Only one count was recorded for this clone. The chain uses TRBV4-1 and TRBJ2-5; TRBD1 agrees at 10 bases. Looked up from germline, CDR1 is MGHRA and CDR2 is YSYEKL. Trimming at V came to 4 bases and at J to 4 bases, leaving 6 bases not matched to a gene. The length of the CDR3 is 15 residues. The CDR3 spells CASSLRQGAAETQYF. The CDR3 DNA reads as TGCGCCAGCAGCCTAAGACAGGGGGCGGCAGAGACCCAGTACTTC.

The chain has TRBV12-5 and TRBJ2-4; TRBD1 matches at 9 bases. Germline trimming cut 5 bases from V and 8 bases from J; bases unmatched to any gene: 4. The CDR3 sequence is 13 residues long. Germline V CDR1 and CDR2: LGHNT, FRNRAP. CDR3 region: CASGTGQGDIQYF. DNA for the CDR3: TGTGCTAGTGGTACGGGACAGGGAGACATTCAGTACTTC.

V gene TRBV19 combines with J gene TRBJ2-1, with 7 nucleotides matching TRBD2. V trimming: 6 bases; J trimming: 0 bases; junction bases outside the gene matches: 5. From germline, CDR1 is LNHDA and CDR2 SQIVND (reference sequence). This CDR3 region has 15 residues. The CDR3 nucleotides read TGTGCCAGTAGCCGGACTAGAGACTCCTACAATGAGCAGTTCTTC. This translates into CASSRTRDSYNEQFF.

V and J are TRBV5-6 and TRBJ2-5, with 12 bases that match TRBD2. V lost 3 bases, J lost 2 bases, and 5 bases stayed unmatched. CDR1 and CDR2 (germline): SGHDT, YYEEEE. There are 16 residues in the CDR3. The CDR3 protein is CASSSLAGGLQETQYF. The CDR3 nucleotides are TGTGCCAGCAGCTCGCTAGCGGGAGGGCTACAAGAGACCCAGTACTTC.

CDR3 bases: TGTGCCAGCAGCTTAGACTGGACTAGCCAAGAGACCCAGTACTTC. It translates to CASSLDWTSQETQYF. The V gene is TRBV11-2, the J gene TRBJ2-5, with TRBD2 identical over 7 bases. The J segment lost 1 base and the V segment lost 0 bases, leaving 2 bases of the junction unmatched. This CDR3 is built from 15 residues. Germline V gene lookup returns CDR1 SGHAT and CDR2 FQNNGV.

The J gene is TRBJ2-5, the V gene TRBV6-2 or TRBV6-3; 13 bases are a match to TRBD2. The CDR3 spans 16 residues. V shed 2 bases and J 2 bases; nucleotides not matched to a gene: 2. Per germline, CDR1 MNHEY and CDR2 SVGEGT. In DNA, the CDR3 is TGTGCCAGCAGTTACGGACTAGCGGGGGATCAAGAGACCCAGTACTTC. This gives the protein CASSYGLAGDQETQYF.

The J gene is TRBJ1-1, the V gene TRBV4-3; D is ambiguous. The length of the CDR3 is 13 residues. V was trimmed by 1 base and J by 1 base, leaving 4 bases between them. Germline V gene lookup returns CDR1 LGHNA and CDR2 YSLEER. The CDR3 bases are TGCGCCAGCAGCCAAGCCCAGAACACTGAAGCTTTCTTT. Its translation is CASSQAQNTEAFF.

The chain combines TRBV15 with TRBJ2-7; D not resolved. Germline CDR1 is LNHNV and CDR2 is YYDKDF (reference sequence). The CDR3 length is 13 residues. Trimming took 0 bases from V and 7 from J, leaving 10 bases between them. CDR3 nucleotides: TGTGCCACCAGCAGAGATCGCGGCAGGGAGCAGTACTTC. Its translation is CATSRDRGREQYF. The entire variable domain, with the rest obtained from reference TRBV15 and TRBJ2-7, is as follows: DAMVIQNPRYQVTQFGKPVTLSCSQTLNHNVMYWYQQKSSQAPKLLFHYYDKDFNNEADTPDNFQSRRPNTSFCFLDIRSPGLGDTAMYLCATSRDRGREQYFGPGTRLTVT.

The DNA for the CDR3 is TGTGCCAGCTCCCTTGACAGGGTAGCGAACACCGGGGAGCTGTTTTTT. Translated, it gives CASSLDRVANTGELFF. The chain joins TRBV18 to TRBJ2-2; 7 nucleotides align to TRBD1. This CDR3 is built from 16 residues. Germline-derived CDR1 and CDR2 are KGHSH and LQKENI. Trimming took 6 bases from V and 0 from J; bases not matched to a gene: 7. Full variable domain (remainder filled in from reference TRBV18 and TRBJ2-2): NAGVMQNPRHLVRRRGQEARLRCSPMKGHSHVYWYRQLPEEGLKFMVYLQKENIIDESGMPKERFSAEFPKEGPSILRIQQVVRGDSAAYFCASSLDRVANTGELFFGEGSRLTVL.

The chain combines TRBV19 with TRBJ1-2, with a possible D match to TRBD1 (5 bases). This CDR3 is 13 amino acids long. V gave up 1 base and J gave up 5 bases, with 8 bases separating them. Per germline, CDR1 LNHDA and CDR2 SQIVND (reference sequence). CDR3 protein: CASSIGQLYGYTF. CDR3 DNA: TGTGCCAGTAGTATAGGACAGTTATATGGCTACACCTTC. Together with reference TRBV19 and TRBJ1-2, the CDR3 gives the full variable domain: DGGITQSPKYLFRKEGQNVTLSCEQNLNHDAMYWYRQDPGQGLRLIYYSQIVNDFQKGDIAEGYSVSREKKESFPLTVTSAQKNPTAFYLCASSIGQLYGYTFGSGTRLTVV.

The rearrangement joins TRBV5-1 to TRBJ1-2, with 7 positions matching TRBD1. Losses at the gene ends were 1 base for V and 0 bases for J; bases not matched to a gene: 9. The V gene's germline CDR1 is SGHRS and CDR2 YFSETQ. The CDR3 totals 17 residues. CDR3 in amino acids: CASSLSRRGEANYGYTF. DNA for the CDR3: TGCGCCAGCAGCTTGTCCCGCAGGGGGGAAGCTAACTATGGCTACACCTTC.

The V and J genes are TRBV7-3 and TRBJ2-2; D tentatively fits TRBD1 or TRBD2 (5 bases each). Germline V CDR1 and CDR2: SGHTA, FQGTGA. The CDR3 sequence is 14 residues long. Deletions cut 5 bases from V and 8 bases from J, with 15 bases between. The CDR3 sequence is CASSEWGKRGELFF. Here the CDR3 DNA reads TGTGCCAGCAGCGAGTGGGGGAAAAGAGGGGAGCTGTTTTTT.

V and J are TRBV30 and TRBJ1-1; D not certain. The CDR3 spans 12 residues. CDR1 is GTSNPN, CDR2 SVGIG, per germline (reference sequence). Trimming cost V 0 bases and J 7 bases, with 9 bases left between them. CDR3 nucleotide sequence: TGTGCCTGGAGTGTGGACGTCCTTGAAGCTTTCTTT. Translated, it gives CAWSVDVLEAFF.

The J gene is TRBJ1-3, the V gene TRBV12-5; no firm D call. The CDR3 length is 16 residues. Germline assignment: CDR1 LGHNT and CDR2 FRNRAP. V lost 2 bases, J lost 4 bases, and 15 bases lay in between. CDR3 sequence reads: CASGLSAGGAGNTIYF. In DNA, the CDR3 is TGTGCTAGTGGTTTGTCGGCGGGCGGAGCGGGAAACACCATATATTTT.

This clone was observed a single time. The chain links TRBV2 to TRBJ1-1; D is ambiguous. The length of the CDR3 is 12 residues. Germline CDR1 SNHLY, CDR2 FYNNEI. V gave up 6 bases and J gave up 2 bases, with 7 bases separating them. DNA for the CDR3: TGTGCCAGCAGCTCAGGAAACACTGAAGCTTTCTTT. It is translated as CASSSGNTEAFF.

The chain combines TRBV9 with TRBJ2-3; 10 nucleotides align to TRBD2. Germline CDR1 is SGDLS and CDR2 is YYNGEE. V trimming: 3 bases; J trimming: 4 bases; junction bases outside the gene matches: 5. This CDR3 contains 15 residues. For the CDR3, the DNA is TGTGCCAGCAGCGCGAGCGGGAGGGCCGCAGATACGCAGTATTTT. Its protein product is CASSASGRAADTQYF.

The chain combines TRBV7-8 with TRBJ1-5; 8 bases are shared with TRBD1. The CDR3 is made up of 16 amino acids. CDR1 and CDR2 from the germline V gene are SGHVS and FQNEAQ. With 2 bases clipped from V and 7 bases from J, the junction kept 10 bases outside the gene matches. CDR3 sequence: CASSLSITGGRQPQHF. The DNA of the CDR3 is TGTGCCAGCAGCTTAAGTATAACAGGGGGAAGGCAGCCCCAGCATTTT.

The V and J genes are TRBV3-1 (or the pseudogene TRBV3-2) and TRBJ2-3; possibly TRBD2 for D (5 bases). Germline V lookup: CDR1 LGHDT, CDR2 YNNKEL (reference sequence). V lost 6 bases, J lost 1 base, and 14 bases lay in between. The CDR3 loop spans 15 amino acids. CDR3 bases: TGTGCCAGCAGTCGAAGCGGTTCCGGCACAGATACGCAGTATTTT. As protein: CASSRSGSGTDTQYF.

The V call is TRBV10-3, the J call TRBJ2-5; 9 nucleotides agree with TRBD1. CDR1 ENHRY and CDR2 SYGVKD come from the germline V gene. The CDR3 length is 13 residues. V shed 7 bases, J shed 5 bases, and the junction held 5 bases outside the gene matches. This CDR3 is CAINLGQGETQYF. CDR3 DNA: TGTGCCATCAACTTGGGACAGGGTGAGACCCAGTACTTC.

The chain carries TRBV3-1 (or the pseudogene TRBV3-2) and TRBJ2-3, with D possibly matching TRBD1 (5 bases). The V gene's germline CDR1 is LGHDT and CDR2 YNNKEL (reference sequence). The CDR3 covers 13 residues. V lost 4 bases, J lost 1 base, and 6 bases lay in between. CDR3 sequence reads: CASSRGGTDTQYF. The CDR3 DNA reads as TGTGCCAGCAGCCGGGGCGGCACAGATACGCAGTATTTT.

The chain recombines TRBV10-2 with TRBJ2-7; 7 bases match TRBD1. Trimming cost V 3 bases and J 3 bases; bases outside gene matches: 2. The CDR3 runs 13 residues. Germline-derived CDR1 and CDR2 are WSHSY and SAAADI. The DNA for the CDR3 is TGCGCCAGCAGTGAAGACAGGGTCTACGAGCAGTACTTC. Translating gives CASSEDRVYEQYF.